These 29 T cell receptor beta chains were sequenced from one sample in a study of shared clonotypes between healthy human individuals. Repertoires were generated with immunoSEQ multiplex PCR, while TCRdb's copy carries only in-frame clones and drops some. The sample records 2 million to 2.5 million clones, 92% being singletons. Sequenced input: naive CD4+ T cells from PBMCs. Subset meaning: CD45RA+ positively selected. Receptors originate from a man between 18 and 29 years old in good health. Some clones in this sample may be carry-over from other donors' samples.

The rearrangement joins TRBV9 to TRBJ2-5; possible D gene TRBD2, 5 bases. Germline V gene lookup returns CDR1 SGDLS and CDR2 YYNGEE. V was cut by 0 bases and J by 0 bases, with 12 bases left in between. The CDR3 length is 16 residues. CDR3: CASSVEASRYQETQYF. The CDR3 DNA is TGTGCCAGCAGCGTAGAGGCTAGCAGGTACCAAGAGACCCAGTACTTC.

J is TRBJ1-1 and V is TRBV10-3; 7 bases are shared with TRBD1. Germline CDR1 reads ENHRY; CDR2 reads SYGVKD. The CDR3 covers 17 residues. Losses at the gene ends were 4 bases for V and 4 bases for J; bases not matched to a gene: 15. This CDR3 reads CAISGEFGQEHLTEAFF. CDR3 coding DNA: TGTGCCATCAGTGGAGAATTCGGACAGGAACATCTCACTGAAGCTTTCTTT.

The CDR3, as DNA: TGTGCCAGCTCACCAATCCCGCCGTCGTTGAGGACAGAGTCGACCCAGTACTTC. It yields the protein CASSPIPPSLRTESTQYF. The chain is built from TRBV18 and TRBJ2-5; TRBD1 is a possible D gene (6 bases). The germline gives CDR1 KGHSH, CDR2 LQKENI. The length of the CDR3 is 18 residues. V lost 2 bases, J lost 7 bases, and 26 bases lay in between.

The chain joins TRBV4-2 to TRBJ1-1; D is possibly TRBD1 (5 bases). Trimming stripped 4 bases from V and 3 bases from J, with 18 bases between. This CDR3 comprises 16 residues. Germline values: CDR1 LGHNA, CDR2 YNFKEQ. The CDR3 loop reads CASSPQHRGADTEAFF. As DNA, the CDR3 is TGTGCCAGCAGCCCCCAACATCGGGGCGCGGACACTGAAGCTTTCTTT.

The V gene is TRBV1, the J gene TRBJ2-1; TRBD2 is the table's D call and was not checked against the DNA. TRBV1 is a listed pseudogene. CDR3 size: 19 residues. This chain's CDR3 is CTSSQVVVRTSGIYNEQFF. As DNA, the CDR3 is TGCACCAGCAGCCAAGTAGTAGTCCGGACTAGCGGGATCTACAATGAGCAGTTCTTC.

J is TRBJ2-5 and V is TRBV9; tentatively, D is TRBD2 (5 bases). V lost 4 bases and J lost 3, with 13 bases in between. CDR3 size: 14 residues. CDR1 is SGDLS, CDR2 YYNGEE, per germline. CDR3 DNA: TGTGCCAGCAGCTCACGAAGCGGAGAAGAGACCCAGTACTTC. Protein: CASSSRSGEETQYF.

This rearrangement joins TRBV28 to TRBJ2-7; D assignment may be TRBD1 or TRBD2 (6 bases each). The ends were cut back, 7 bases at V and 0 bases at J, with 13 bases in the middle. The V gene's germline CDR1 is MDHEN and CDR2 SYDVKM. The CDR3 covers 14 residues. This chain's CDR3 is CASNPGGLSYEQYF. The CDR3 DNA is TGTGCCAGCAACCCTGGGGGGCTCTCCTACGAGCAGTACTTC.

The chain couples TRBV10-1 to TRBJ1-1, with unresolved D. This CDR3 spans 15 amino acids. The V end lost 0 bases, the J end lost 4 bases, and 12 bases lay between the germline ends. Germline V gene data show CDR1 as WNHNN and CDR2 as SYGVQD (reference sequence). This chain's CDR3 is CASSESKLGRTEAFF. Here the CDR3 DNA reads TGCGCCAGCAGTGAGTCGAAATTAGGGCGCACTGAAGCTTTCTTT.

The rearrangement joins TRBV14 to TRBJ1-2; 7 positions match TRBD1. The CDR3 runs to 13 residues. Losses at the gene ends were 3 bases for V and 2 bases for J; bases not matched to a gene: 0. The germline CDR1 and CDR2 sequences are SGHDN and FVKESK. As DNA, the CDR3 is TGTGCCAGCAGCCAGACAGGGAACTATGGCTACACCTTC. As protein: CASSQTGNYGYTF.

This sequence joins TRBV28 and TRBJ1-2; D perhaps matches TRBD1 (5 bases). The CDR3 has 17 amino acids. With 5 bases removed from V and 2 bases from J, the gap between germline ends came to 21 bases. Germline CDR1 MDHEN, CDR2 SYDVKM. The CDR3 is CASSTTGTGVGNYGYTF. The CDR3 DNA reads TGTGCCAGCAGTACAACCGGGACGGGAGTAGGGAACTATGGCTACACCTTC.

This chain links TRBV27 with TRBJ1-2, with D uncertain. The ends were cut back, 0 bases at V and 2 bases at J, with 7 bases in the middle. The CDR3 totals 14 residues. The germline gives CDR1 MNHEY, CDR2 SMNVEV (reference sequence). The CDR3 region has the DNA TGTGCCAGCAGTTTATCGGCCGACAACTATGGCTACACCTTC. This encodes CASSLSADNYGYTF.

The CDR3 reads CASSVQGSSVNEQFF. The CDR3 DNA follows: TGCGCCAGCAGCGTGCAGGGTTCTAGCGTTAATGAGCAGTTCTTC. The chain joins TRBV5-1 to TRBJ2-1; perhaps TRBD2 as D (6 bases). Germline values: CDR1 SGHRS, CDR2 YFSETQ. CDR3 length equals 15 residues. Trimming left V 4 bases short and J 7 bases short, with 18 bases between.

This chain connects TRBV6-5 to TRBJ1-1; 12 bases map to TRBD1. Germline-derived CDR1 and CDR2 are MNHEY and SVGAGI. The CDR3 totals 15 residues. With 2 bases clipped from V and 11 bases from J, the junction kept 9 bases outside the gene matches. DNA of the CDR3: TGTGCCAGCAGTTACACCCGGGACAGGGGGCCGAACGCTTTCTTT. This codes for CASSYTRDRGPNAFF.

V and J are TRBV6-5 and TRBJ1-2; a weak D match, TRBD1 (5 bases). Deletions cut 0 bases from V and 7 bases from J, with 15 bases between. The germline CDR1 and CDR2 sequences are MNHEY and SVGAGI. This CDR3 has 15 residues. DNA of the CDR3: TGTGCCAGCAGTTACTCGATTTTACAGGCGGGTGGCTACACCTTC. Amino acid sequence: CASSYSILQAGGYTF.

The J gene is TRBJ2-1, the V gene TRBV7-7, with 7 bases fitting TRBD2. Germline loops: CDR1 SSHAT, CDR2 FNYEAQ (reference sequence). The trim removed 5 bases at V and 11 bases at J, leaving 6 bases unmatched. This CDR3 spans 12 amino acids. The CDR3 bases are TGTGCCAGCAGCCCCCCGGGAGGACAGCAGTTCTTC. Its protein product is CASSPPGGQQFF.

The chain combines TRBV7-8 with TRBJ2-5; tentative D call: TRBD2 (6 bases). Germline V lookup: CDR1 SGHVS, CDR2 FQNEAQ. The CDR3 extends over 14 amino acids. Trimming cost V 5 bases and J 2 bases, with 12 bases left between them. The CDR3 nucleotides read TGTGCCAGCAGCGCGGGATGGGGGCAAGAGACCCAGTACTTC. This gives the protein CASSAGWGQETQYF.

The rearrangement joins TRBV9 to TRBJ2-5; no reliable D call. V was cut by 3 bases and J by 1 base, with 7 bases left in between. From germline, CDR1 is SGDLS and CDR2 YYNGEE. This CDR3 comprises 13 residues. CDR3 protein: CASSEGSQETQYF. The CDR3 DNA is TGTGCCAGCAGCGAGGGCAGCCAAGAGACCCAGTACTTC.

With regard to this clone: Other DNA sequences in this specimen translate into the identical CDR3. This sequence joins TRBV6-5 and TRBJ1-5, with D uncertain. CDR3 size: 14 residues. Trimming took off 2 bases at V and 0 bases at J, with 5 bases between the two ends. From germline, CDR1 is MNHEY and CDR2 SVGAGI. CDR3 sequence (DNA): TGTGCCAGCAGTTACGGCGATAGCAATCAGCCCCAGCATTTT. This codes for CASSYGDSNQPQHF.

The CDR3 loop reads CASSLEGTEEKLFF. CDR3 in DNA: TGCGCCAGCAGCTTGGAAGGAACGGAAGAAAAACTGTTTTTT. The chain joins TRBV5-1 to TRBJ1-4; no reliable D call. The germline V gene has CDR1 SGHRS and CDR2 YFSETQ. The CDR3 extends over 14 amino acids. V shed 0 bases and J shed 8 bases, with 11 bases lying between them.

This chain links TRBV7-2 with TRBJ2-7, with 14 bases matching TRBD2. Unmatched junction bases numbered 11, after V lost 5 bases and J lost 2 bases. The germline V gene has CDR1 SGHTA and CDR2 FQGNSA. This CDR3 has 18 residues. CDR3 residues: CASSKQGLAGAVPYEQYF. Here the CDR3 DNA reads TGTGCCAGCAGCAAACAGGGACTAGCGGGAGCAGTCCCCTACGAGCAGTACTTC.

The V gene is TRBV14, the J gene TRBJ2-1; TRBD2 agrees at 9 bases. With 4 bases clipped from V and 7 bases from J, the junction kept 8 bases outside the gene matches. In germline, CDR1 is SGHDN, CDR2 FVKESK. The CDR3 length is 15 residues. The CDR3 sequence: CASSPEREDINEQFF. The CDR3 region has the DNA TGTGCCAGCAGCCCCGAGCGGGAGGATATTAATGAGCAGTTCTTC. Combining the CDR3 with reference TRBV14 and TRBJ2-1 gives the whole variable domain EAGVTQFPSHSVIEKGQTVTLRCDPISGHDNLYWYRRVMGKEIKFLLHFVKESKQDESGMPNNRFLAERTGGTYSTLKVQPAELEDSGVYFCASSPEREDINEQFFGPGTRLTVL.

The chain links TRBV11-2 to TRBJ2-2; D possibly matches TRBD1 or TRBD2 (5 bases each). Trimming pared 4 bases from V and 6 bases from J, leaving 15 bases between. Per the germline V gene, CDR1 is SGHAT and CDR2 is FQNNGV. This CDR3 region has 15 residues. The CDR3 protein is CASSSPGWGSGELFF. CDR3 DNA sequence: TGTGCCAGCAGCTCCCCCGGATGGGGGTCCGGGGAGCTGTTTTTT.

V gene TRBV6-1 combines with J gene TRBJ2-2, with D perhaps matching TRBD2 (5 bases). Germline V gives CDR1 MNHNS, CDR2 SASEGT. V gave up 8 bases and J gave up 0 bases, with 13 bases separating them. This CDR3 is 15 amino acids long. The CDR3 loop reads CASWVGDTNTGELFF. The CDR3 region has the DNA TGTGCCAGCTGGGTGGGAGACACGAACACCGGGGAGCTGTTTTTT.

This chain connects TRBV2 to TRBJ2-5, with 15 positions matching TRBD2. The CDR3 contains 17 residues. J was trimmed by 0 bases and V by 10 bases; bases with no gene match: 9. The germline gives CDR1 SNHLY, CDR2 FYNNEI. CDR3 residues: CATQQGLAGGDQETQYF. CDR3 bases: TGTGCCACCCAGCAGGGACTAGCGGGAGGAGACCAAGAGACCCAGTACTTC.

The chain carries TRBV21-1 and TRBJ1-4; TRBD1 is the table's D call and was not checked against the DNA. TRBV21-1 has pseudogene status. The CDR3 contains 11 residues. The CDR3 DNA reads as TGTGCCAGCGAAAGGGGTGAAAAACTGTTTTTT. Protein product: CASERGEKLFF.

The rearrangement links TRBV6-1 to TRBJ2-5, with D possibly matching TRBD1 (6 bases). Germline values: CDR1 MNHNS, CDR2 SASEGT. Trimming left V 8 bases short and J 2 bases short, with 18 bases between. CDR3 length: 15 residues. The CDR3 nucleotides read TGTGCCAGCGGGGCTGGATGGGGGCGGCAAGAGACCCAGTACTTC. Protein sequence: CASGAGWGRQETQYF.

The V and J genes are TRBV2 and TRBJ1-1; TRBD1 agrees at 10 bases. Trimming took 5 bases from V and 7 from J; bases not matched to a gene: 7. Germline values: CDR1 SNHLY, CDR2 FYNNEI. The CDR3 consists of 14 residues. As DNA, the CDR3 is TGTGCCAGCAGTCCGGACAGGGGGAAAATTGAAGCTTTCTTT. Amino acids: CASSPDRGKIEAFF.

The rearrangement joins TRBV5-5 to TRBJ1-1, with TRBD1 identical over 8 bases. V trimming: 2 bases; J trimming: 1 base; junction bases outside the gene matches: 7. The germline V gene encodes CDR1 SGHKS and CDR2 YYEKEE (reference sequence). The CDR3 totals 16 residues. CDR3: CASSLRQGAWNTEAFF. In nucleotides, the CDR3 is TGTGCCAGCAGCTTACGGCAGGGGGCGTGGAACACTGAAGCTTTCTTT.

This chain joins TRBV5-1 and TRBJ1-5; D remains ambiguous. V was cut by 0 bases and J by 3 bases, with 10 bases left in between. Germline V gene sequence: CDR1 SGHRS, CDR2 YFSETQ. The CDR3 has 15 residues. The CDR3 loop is CASSLGTVDNQPQHF. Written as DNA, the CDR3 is TGCGCCAGCAGCTTGGGGACGGTAGACAATCAGCCCCAGCATTTT. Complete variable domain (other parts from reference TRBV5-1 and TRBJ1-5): KAGVTQTPRYLIKTRGQQVTLSCSPISGHRSVSWYQQTPGQGLQFLFEYFSETQRNKGNFPGRFSGRQFSNSRSEMNVSTLELGDSALYLCASSLGTVDNQPQHFGDGTRLSIL.